These 20 T cell receptor beta chains originate from one sample sequenced in a study of TIL therapy for anti-PD-1-resistant metastatic lung cancer. The immunoSEQ assay was v3. TCRdb's copy holds only in-frame clones and misses some; the assay was immunoSEQ multiplex PCR. Of tens of thousands of clones listed, around 86% are singletons. Time point given: pre-treatment sample, taken before nivolumab and TIL therapy. Sequenced here: blood, sampled at baseline. These receptors were taken from a person between 25 and 80 years old with non-small cell lung cancer.

Here the CDR3 reads CASSQTSGRPDSYEQYF. As DNA, the CDR3 is TGTGCCAGCAGTCAGACTAGCGGGCGACCCGATTCCTACGAGCAGTACTTC. The chain links TRBV6-6 to TRBJ2-7; 10 positions agree with TRBD2. J gave up 1 base and V 5 bases, and 11 bases lay outside the gene matches. This CDR3 comprises 17 residues. Germline V gives CDR1 MNHNY, CDR2 SVGAGI (reference sequence).

The V call is TRBV27, the J call TRBJ2-5; a weak D match, TRBD2 (6 bases). This CDR3 has 16 residues. V was trimmed by 4 bases and J by 4 bases, leaving 19 bases between them. Germline V gives CDR1 MNHEY, CDR2 SMNVEV (reference sequence). The CDR3 nucleotides are TGTGCCAGCAGTTCACCCTACTCGGAGGGGCTAGAGACCCAGTACTTC. Protein product: CASSSPYSEGLETQYF.

The J gene is TRBJ2-7, the V gene TRBV7-9; possibly TRBD2 for D (6 bases). V was clipped by 4 bases and J by 0 bases, with 13 bases between them. Germline V gene sequence: CDR1 SEHNR, CDR2 FQNEAQ (reference sequence). This CDR3 spans 15 amino acids. Here the CDR3 reads CASSSPGVSSYEQYF. The CDR3 bases are TGTGCCAGCAGCTCGCCGGGAGTTTCCTCCTACGAGCAGTACTTC.

The V and J genes are TRBV7-9 and TRBJ2-1; TRBD1 aligns across 8 bases. CDR1 and CDR2 (germline): SEHNR, FQNEAQ (reference sequence). CDR3 length: 12 residues. J gave up 15 bases and V 0 bases, and 4 bases lay outside the gene matches. This CDR3 reads CASSLARDRSFF. The CDR3 DNA reads as TGTGCCAGCAGCTTAGCCCGGGACAGGTCGTTCTTC.

The chain combines TRBV5-1 with TRBJ2-1, with 9 bases lining up with TRBD2. The CDR3 is made up of 14 amino acids. The V gene's germline CDR1 is SGHRS and CDR2 YFSETQ. The V and J ends lost 2 bases and 5 bases, in that order; junction bases with no gene match: 2. The CDR3 reads CASSFAGGDNEQFF. In DNA form, the CDR3 reads TGCGCCAGCAGCTTTGCGGGAGGGGACAATGAGCAGTTCTTC.

This CDR3 reads CASSPPRDRGWELFF. Here the CDR3 DNA reads TGTGCCAGCAGCCCACCCCGGGACAGGGGGTGGGAGCTGTTTTTT. The chain couples TRBV3-1 (or the pseudogene TRBV3-2) to TRBJ2-2, with TRBD1 identical over 11 bases. Looked up from germline, CDR1 is LGHDT and CDR2 is YNNKEL (reference sequence). The CDR3 runs 15 residues. V gave up 4 bases and J gave up 9 bases; unmatched junction bases: 7.

The V call is TRBV24-1, the J call TRBJ1-5; 8 bases are shared with TRBD1. Germline V gene data show CDR1 as KGHDR and CDR2 as SFDVKD. CDR3 length equals 15 residues. Trimming at V came to 6 bases and at J to 5 bases, leaving 8 bases not matched to a gene. This CDR3 is CATSLGQVGHQPQHF. In nucleotides, the CDR3 is TGTGCCACCAGTTTGGGACAGGTCGGGCATCAGCCCCAGCATTTT.

The chain combines TRBV3-1 (or the pseudogene TRBV3-2) with TRBJ2-3; D may match TRBD1 or TRBD2 (5 bases each). This CDR3 region has 16 residues. V was shortened by 1 base and J by 4 bases, with 15 bases between the two germline ends. CDR1 is LGHDT and CDR2 is YNNKEL in the germline V gene (reference sequence). Here the CDR3 DNA reads TGTGCCAGCAGCCAAGTAGGGAGCTGGGGCGCAGATACGCAGTATTTT. It encodes CASSQVGSWGADTQYF.

The CDR3, as DNA: TGTGCCACCAGCAGAGATCCTGACAGGGTGAATTCACCCCTCCACTTT. This sequence encodes CATSRDPDRVNSPLHF. The J gene is TRBJ1-6, the V gene TRBV15; TRBD1 matches 7 bases. Germline CDR1 LNHNV, CDR2 YYDKDF (reference sequence). The V segment lost 0 bases and the J segment 7 bases; nucleotides outside the gene matches: 6. This CDR3 spans 16 amino acids.

The J gene is TRBJ1-6, the V gene TRBV19, with D possibly TRBD1 on 5 matching bases. Germline loops: CDR1 LNHDA, CDR2 SQIVND (reference sequence). Trimming left V 3 bases short and J 8 bases short, with 11 bases between. CDR3 length: 14 amino acids. The DNA for the CDR3 is TGTGCCAGTAGTATCCCGGGACCCCATTCACCCCTCCACTTT. Residues: CASSIPGPHSPLHF.

The chain uses TRBV5-1 and TRBJ1-6; D is unresolved. The V gene's germline CDR1 is SGHRS and CDR2 YFSETQ. The CDR3 extends over 17 amino acids. Deletions cut 0 bases from V and 0 bases from J, with 10 bases between. The CDR3 here is CASSLDYGSSYNSPLHF. CDR3 sequence (DNA): TGCGCCAGCAGCTTGGATTATGGAAGCTCCTATAATTCACCCCTCCACTTT.

CDR3 coding DNA: TGTGCCAGCAGTGAAGGGGGGTGGGAGACCCAGTACTTC. This translates into CASSEGGWETQYF. The chain joins TRBV6-1 to TRBJ2-5; D may correspond to TRBD1 or TRBD2 (5 bases each). From germline, CDR1 is MNHNS and CDR2 SASEGT. The CDR3 is 13 residues long. V lost 1 base, J lost 5 bases, and 8 bases lay in between.

The chain employs TRBV6-1 and TRBJ2-7; D uncertain. The CDR3 runs to 14 residues. V lost 2 bases and J 3 bases, leaving 11 bases between the germline ends. In germline, CDR1 is MNHNS, CDR2 SASEGT. CDR3 coding DNA: TGTGCCAGCAGTGAAAGGGTTGGGTACTACGAGCAGTACTTC. As protein: CASSERVGYYEQYF.

V and J are TRBV7-3 and TRBJ2-3; TRBD2 agrees at 10 bases. Germline V gene sequence: CDR1 SGHTA, CDR2 FQGTGA. V shed 0 bases, J shed 6 bases, and the junction held 3 bases outside the gene matches. The CDR3 runs 15 residues. CDR3 amino acids: CASSLTAGGWDTQYF. CDR3 nucleotide sequence: TGTGCCAGCAGCTTAACAGCGGGAGGGTGGGATACGCAGTATTTT.

V usage is TRBV10-3 and J usage is TRBJ2-2; no clear D. Germline CDR1 and CDR2: ENHRY and SYGVKD. This CDR3 comprises 14 residues. V was trimmed by 1 base and J by 7 bases, leaving 10 bases between them. Here the CDR3 DNA reads TGTGCCATCAGTGAGTTCGGAGAAGGCGGGGAGCTGTTTTTT. It codes for CAISEFGEGGELFF.

This chain connects TRBV28 to TRBJ1-6, with TRBD1 as a possible D gene (5 bases). Deletions cut 5 bases from V and 13 bases from J, with 12 bases between. The CDR3 length is 12 residues. Germline V lookup: CDR1 MDHEN, CDR2 SYDVKM. The DNA of the CDR3 is TGTGCCAGCAGTCCCCAACGGGGGCCCCTCCACTTT. This codes for CASSPQRGPLHF.

J is TRBJ2-1 and V is TRBV11-1, with 7 bases that match TRBD2. Losses at the gene ends were 2 bases for V and 10 bases for J; bases not matched to a gene: 2. Germline CDR1 and CDR2: SGHAT and FQDESV (reference sequence). This CDR3 comprises 12 residues. CDR3 bases: TGTGCCAGCAGCTTAAGTAGCGGGGAGCAGTTCTTC. Encoded protein: CASSLSSGEQFF.

This chain uses TRBV19 with TRBJ1-2; unclear D gene. The CDR3 has 13 amino acids. The germline CDR1 and CDR2 sequences are LNHDA and SQIVND (reference sequence). V was pared by 0 bases and J by 8 bases, with 10 bases between. The CDR3 region is CASSIDGAWGYTF. The DNA for the CDR3 is TGTGCCAGTAGTATAGATGGAGCTTGGGGCTACACCTTC.

The rearrangement joins TRBV2 to TRBJ2-5; perhaps TRBD1 as D (6 bases). V lost 1 base and J lost 1, with 13 bases in between. The CDR3 contains 16 residues. Germline V gene lookup returns CDR1 SNHLY and CDR2 FYNNEI. The CDR3 here is CASSEEVTGFQETQYF. CDR3 bases: TGTGCCAGCAGTGAAGAAGTGACAGGATTCCAAGAGACCCAGTACTTC. The whole variable domain, remainder taken from reference TRBV2 and TRBJ2-5, is EPEVTQTPSHQVTQMGQEVILRCVPISNHLYFYWYRQILGQKVEFLVSFYNNEISEKSEIFDDQFSVERPDGSNFTLKIRSTKLEDSAMYFCASSEEVTGFQETQYFGPGTRLLVL.

This clone was seen just once. The rearrangement uses TRBV5-1 and TRBJ1-2, with 10 bases aligning to TRBD1. Germline V gives CDR1 SGHRS, CDR2 YFSETQ. J lost 6 bases, V lost 3 bases, and 8 bases had no gene match. The CDR3 is 15 residues long. The CDR3 DNA follows: TGCGCCAGCAGCTCCGACAGGGGGCTCGGGGATGGCTACACCTTC. Translating it yields CASSSDRGLGDGYTF.